One sample yielded the 27 T cell receptor beta chains listed below, sequenced in a study of CD8 T cells in ankylosing spondylitis. TCRdb redid the calling of the 5' RACE reads with MiXCR, one entry per CDR3 protein. The table lists some 340,000 distinct CDR3 sequences, 14% to 15% of them singletons. Sequenced input: blood, either unsorted or a sorted T cell fraction (not recorded which). Receptors originate from a male donor with ankylosing spondylitis or in good health (not recorded which).

The chain combines TRBV7-2 with TRBJ2-5, with D perhaps TRBD2 (6 bases). Germline CDR1 and CDR2: SGHTA and FQGNSA. V was pared by 1 base and J by 1 base, with 10 bases between. The CDR3 runs 15 residues. CDR3 protein: CASSLGGLRQETQYF. Here the CDR3 DNA reads TGTGCCAGCAGCTTAGGGGGACTCCGCCAAGAGACCCAGTACTTC.

The rearrangement uses TRBV12-3 or TRBV12-4 and TRBJ1-1, with a possible D match to TRBD1 (6 bases). The CDR3 loop spans 15 amino acids. Trimming left V 2 bases short and J 3 bases short, with 13 bases between. DNA for the CDR3: TGTGCCAGCAGTTTATTGGGCAGGGGAGACACTGAAGCTTTCTTT. Translating gives CASSLLGRGDTEAFF.

The chain recombines TRBV5-6 with TRBJ2-1, with 8 bases identical to TRBD2. Germline trimming cut 4 bases from V and 6 bases from J; bases unmatched to any gene: 18. The CDR3 sequence is 18 residues long. Germline loops: CDR1 SGHDT, CDR2 YYEEEE. DNA of the CDR3: TGTGCCAGCAGCCGAGGGACTAGTTTGCAACTCATTTCCAATGAGCAGTTCTTC. Residues: CASSRGTSLQLISNEQFF.

The chain is built from TRBV7-9 and TRBJ1-1; a possible D gene is TRBD1 (6 bases). V was clipped by 4 bases and J by 12 bases, with 18 bases between them. This CDR3 spans 13 amino acids. CDR1 is SEHNR, CDR2 FQNEAQ, per germline (reference sequence). The CDR3 bases are TGTGCCAGCAGCTCAATTACTAGCAGGGGTACTTTCTTT. This gives the protein CASSSITSRGTFF.

This sequence joins TRBV11-2 and TRBJ2-1; TRBD2 aligns across 10 bases. V shed 2 bases, J shed 2 bases, and the junction held 6 bases outside the gene matches. The CDR3 is 17 amino acids. Germline loops: CDR1 SGHAT, CDR2 FQNNGV. CDR3 protein: CASSLTSGTSPYNEQFF. The DNA for the CDR3 is TGTGCCAGCAGCTTAACTAGCGGGACGAGCCCCTACAATGAGCAGTTCTTC.

This rearrangement joins TRBV7-9 to TRBJ1-4; 7 bases are a match to TRBD1. The CDR3 is made up of 14 amino acids. Germline CDR1 is SEHNR and CDR2 is FQNEAQ (reference sequence). With V trimmed by 7 bases and J by 8 bases, 10 bases remained unmatched. CDR3 DNA: TGTGCCAGCATCCTGACAGGGAGTGGGGAAAAACTGTTTTTT. It specifies CASILTGSGEKLFF.

The CDR3 protein is CASSSDMGAGYGYTF. CDR3 in DNA: TGTGCCAGCAGCTCCGACATGGGGGCAGGCTATGGCTACACCTTC. The chain couples TRBV7-9 to TRBJ1-2, with D possibly TRBD1 on 6 matching bases. V lost 4 bases, J lost 4 bases, and 16 bases lay in between. Germline V CDR1 and CDR2: SEHNR, FQNEAQ (reference sequence). The CDR3 is made up of 15 amino acids. The full variable domain, completed using reference TRBV7-9 and TRBJ1-2, is DTGVSQNPRHKITKRGQNVTFRCDPISEHNRLYWYRQTLGQGPEFLTYFQNEAQLEKSRLLSDRFSAERPKGSFSTLEIQRTEQGDSAMYLCASSSDMGAGYGYTFGSGTRLTVV.

V and J are TRBV5-6 and TRBJ1-1, with 11 nucleotides matching TRBD1. Germline-derived CDR1 and CDR2 are SGHDT and YYEEEE. The V and J ends lost 0 bases and 6 bases, in that order; junction bases with no gene match: 1. The CDR3 is 14 amino acids. The CDR3 sequence: CASSLGDRGAEAFF. The CDR3 DNA is TGTGCCAGCAGCTTGGGGGACAGGGGGGCTGAAGCTTTCTTT.

This chain links TRBV20-1 with TRBJ2-1; 14 positions match TRBD2. After removal of 0 bases from V and 5 bases from J, the junction contained 6 bases not matched to a gene. The germline V gene has CDR1 DFQATT and CDR2 SNEGSKA (reference sequence). The CDR3 is 17 amino acids. The CDR3 is CSARDRLAGGTNNEQFF. The CDR3 DNA follows: TGCAGTGCTAGAGACCGACTAGCGGGAGGGACCAACAATGAGCAGTTCTTC.

This clonotype was picked up many times. This chain connects TRBV12-3 or TRBV12-4 to TRBJ2-1; 8 nucleotides line up with TRBD2. This CDR3 region has 14 residues. J was trimmed by 8 bases and V by 7 bases; bases with no gene match: 10. CDR3 in DNA: TGTGCCAGCACCTCGAGCGGGGGAAGTCATGAGCAGTTCTTC. Translated, it gives CASTSSGGSHEQFF.

This clonotype was detected a few times. This chain joins TRBV4-2 and TRBJ1-1; no definite D call. V lost 4 bases, J lost 2 bases, and 11 bases lay in between. This CDR3 region has 14 residues. Germline V CDR1 and CDR2: LGHNA, YNFKEQ. The CDR3 region has the DNA TGTGCCAGCAGCCGCGGAGACGTAAACACTGAAGCTTTCTTT. It encodes CASSRGDVNTEAFF.

This clonotype has only a few counts. This rearrangement joins TRBV20-1 to TRBJ2-1, with 8 bases that match TRBD2. V was pared by 3 bases and J by 8 bases, with 9 bases of the junction left unmatched. This CDR3 has 14 residues. Germline V gene data show CDR1 as DFQATT and CDR2 as SNEGSKA (reference sequence). This CDR3 reads CSASGLAGRDEQFF. The CDR3 DNA is TGCAGTGCTAGTGGGCTAGCGGGTAGGGATGAGCAGTTCTTC.

This clonotype showed up just a few times. The chain uses TRBV7-2 and TRBJ2-1; D is uncertain. The CDR3 is 14 amino acids. The germline V gene encodes CDR1 SGHTA and CDR2 FQGNSA. Trimming took off 1 base at V and 5 bases at J, with 9 bases between the two ends. The DNA of the CDR3 is TGTGCCAGCAGCTTAGAGGTAGGGAACAATGAGCAGTTCTTC. This translates into CASSLEVGNNEQFF.

This clonotype was detected only once. The genes are TRBV6-1 and TRBJ2-1, with D unclear. Trimming left V 5 bases short and J 7 bases short, with 18 bases between. The CDR3 is 15 amino acids. Germline CDR1 is MNHNS and CDR2 is SASEGT. The CDR3 loop reads CASSLYAPGRNEQFF. Here the CDR3 DNA reads TGTGCCAGCAGTCTTTACGCCCCTGGTAGGAATGAGCAGTTCTTC.

This clonotype was detected a few times. The chain employs TRBV4-2 and TRBJ2-6; D is undetermined. The germline V and J ends were trimmed by 1 base and 0 bases, with 7 bases remaining between them. The germline V gene encodes CDR1 LGHNA and CDR2 YNFKEQ. This CDR3 comprises 16 residues. Written as DNA, the CDR3 is TGTGCCAGCAGCCAAGGGGCCAGCTCTGGGGCCAACGTCCTGACTTTC. Translating it yields CASSQGASSGANVLTF.

The table lists this clonotype with a few counts. The chain recombines TRBV11-2 with TRBJ2-1; 11 nucleotides align to TRBD2. The CDR3 runs to 16 residues. Germline V lookup: CDR1 SGHAT, CDR2 FQNNGV. Germline trimming cut 0 bases from V and 7 bases from J; bases unmatched to any gene: 5. DNA of the CDR3: TGTGCCAGCAGCTTAGAAGTTAGCGGGGGGGGGAATGAGCAGTTCTTC. Its protein product is CASSLEVSGGGNEQFF.

This clonotype was observed a handful of times. The V gene is TRBV10-3, the J gene TRBJ1-1, with 9 bases matching TRBD1. Germline trimming cut 5 bases from V and 0 bases from J; bases unmatched to any gene: 4. There are 15 residues in the CDR3. Germline-derived CDR1 and CDR2 are ENHRY and SYGVKD. The CDR3 DNA reads TGTGCCATCAGTAAACAGGGGGCAGTGAACACTGAAGCTTTCTTT. Translation: CAISKQGAVNTEAFF.

The chain has TRBV20-1 and TRBJ2-7; TRBD2 matches at 7 bases. CDR1 is DFQATT, CDR2 SNEGSKA, per germline (reference sequence). V lost 6 bases, J lost 6 bases, and 17 bases stayed unmatched. This CDR3 has 15 residues. CDR3 protein: CSAYAPGTKAAEQYF. CDR3 in DNA: TGCAGTGCCTACGCCCCCGGGACTAAGGCGGCCGAGCAGTACTTC.

This clonotype has a handful of counts. The rearrangement links TRBV9 to TRBJ1-5; D is unclear. From germline, CDR1 is SGDLS and CDR2 YYNGEE. The CDR3 runs to 15 residues. Trimming took 0 bases from V and 1 from J, leaving 8 bases between them. CDR3 in DNA: TGTGCCAGCAGCGTAGGAACTCTGAGCAATCAGCCCCAGCATTTT. As protein: CASSVGTLSNQPQHF.

This clonotype was seen ten or more times. The genes are TRBV3-1 and TRBJ2-7; no firm D call. CDR1 and CDR2 from the germline V gene are LGHDT and YNNKEL (reference sequence). The CDR3 length is 13 residues. Between the trimmed V and J ends, which lost 1 base and 7 bases, there was a span of 11 bases. CDR3: CASSQGGPDEQYF. The CDR3 bases are TGTGCCAGCAGCCAAGGAGGCCCTGATGAGCAGTACTTC.

A word on this clonotype: One junction end does not reproduce the germline sequence, and a read error may be involved. The V gene is TRBV10-1, the J gene TRBJ2-3; D is perhaps TRBD2 (5 bases). Germline V CDR1 and CDR2: WNHNN, SYGVQD (reference sequence). This CDR3 spans 16 amino acids. The chain's CDR3 is CASSERLTAGADMQYF. The CDR3 bases are TGCGCCAGCAGTGAACGACTAACCGCGGGCGCAGATATGCAGTATTTT.

The chain joins TRBV10-3 to TRBJ2-3; 7 bases line up with TRBD1. Germline values: CDR1 ENHRY, CDR2 SYGVKD. The CDR3 contains 13 residues. Trimming cost V 10 bases and J 1 base; bases outside gene matches: 5. The CDR3 sequence is CATDGTGTDTQYF. In DNA, the CDR3 is TGTGCCACCGACGGGACAGGCACAGATACGCAGTATTTT.

This clonotype occurred a few times. The chain carries TRBV21-1 and TRBJ2-6; the table calls TRBD1, which could not be checked here. TRBV21-1 is a pseudogene segment. The CDR3 extends over 18 amino acids. The CDR3 region has the DNA TGTGCCAGCAGTGCGACAGGGGTTGCGCAATCTGGGGCCAACGTCCTGACTTTC. It encodes CASSATGVAQSGANVLTF.

The chain carries TRBV11-2 and TRBJ1-2; D gene uncertain. Looked up from germline, CDR1 is SGHAT and CDR2 is FQNNGV. The CDR3 is made up of 16 amino acids. V was clipped by 5 bases and J by 1 base, with 17 bases between them. The CDR3 bases are TGTGCCAGCAGCCCTAACGTCAGGTCTCTTAACTATGGCTACACCTTC. It encodes CASSPNVRSLNYGYTF.

This clonotype was seen only a few times. The J gene is TRBJ1-4, the V gene TRBV5-6; D gene unclear. This CDR3 spans 14 amino acids. V lost 2 bases and J 3 bases, leaving 8 bases between the germline ends. The germline CDR1 and CDR2 sequences are SGHDT and YYEEEE. For the CDR3, the DNA is TGTGCCAGCAGCTTTTACACGGCTAATGAAAAACTGTTTTTT. Its protein product is CASSFYTANEKLFF. Supplemented by reference TRBV5-6 and TRBJ1-4, the full variable domain reads DAGVTQSPTHLIKTRGQQVTLRCSPKSGHDTVSWYQQALGQGPQFIFQYYEEEERQRGNFPDRFSGHQFPNYSSELNVNALLLGDSALYLCASSFYTANEKLFFGSGTQLSVL.

V usage is TRBV6-2 or TRBV6-3 and J usage is TRBJ1-2; the D is unclear. Per germline, CDR1 MNHEY and CDR2 SVGEGT. CDR3 size: 14 residues. Trimming stripped 0 bases from V and 1 base from J, with 6 bases between. CDR3 protein: CASSYSDLNYGYTF. The CDR3 DNA follows: TGTGCCAGCAGTTACTCGGACCTTAACTATGGCTACACCTTC.

V and J are TRBV12-3 or TRBV12-4 and TRBJ2-7; D may be TRBD2 (6 bases). With 11 bases removed from V and 2 bases from J, the gap between germline ends came to 16 bases. The CDR3 is made up of 13 amino acids. CDR3 in DNA: TGTGCCTCGGGTAGCGGACAACCCTACGAGCAGTACTTC. Its translation: CASGSGQPYEQYF.